The 23 T cell receptor beta chains listed next were all sequenced from one sample in a study of T cells after yellow fever vaccination. Via MiXCR, TCRdb re-called the 5' RACE reads, giving one row per CDR3 protein. This sample has 300,000 to 350,000 distinct CDR3 sequences, with over 3.5% found just once. This specimen was PBMCs, taken 15 days after the yellow fever booster vaccination. The receptors shown here come from a man in his late teens or twenties who received the YFV17D yellow fever vaccine.

This clonotype appeared many times. The CDR3 region has the DNA TGTGCCAGCAGCTGGACAGGGGGCAGGAGCAATCAGCCCCAGCATTTT. Translating it yields CASSWTGGRSNQPQHF. The chain carries TRBV7-2 and TRBJ1-5, with 11 bases identical to TRBD1. Germline values: CDR1 SGHTA, CDR2 FQGNSA. The CDR3 has 16 residues. Trimming at V came to 4 bases and at J to 1 base, leaving 3 bases not matched to a gene.

The rearrangement uses TRBV7-9 and TRBJ2-7; 13 positions match TRBD2. CDR1 and CDR2 (germline): SEHNR, FQNEAQ (reference sequence). The CDR3 has 16 amino acids. V gave up 1 base and J gave up 2 bases; unmatched junction bases: 2. CDR3 in amino acids: CASSLVTSGGPYEQYF. CDR3 bases: TGTGCCAGCAGCTTAGTGACTAGCGGGGGGCCCTACGAGCAGTACTTC.

A few counts support this clonotype. V gene TRBV5-4 combines with J gene TRBJ2-1, with 8 bases lining up with TRBD2. Germline V gene lookup returns CDR1 SGHNT and CDR2 YYREEE (reference sequence). The trim removed 4 bases at V and 10 bases at J, leaving 13 bases unmatched. The CDR3 consists of 15 residues. The CDR3 spells CASSRVGLGFEEQFF. CDR3 bases: TGTGCCAGCAGCCGGGTGGGACTAGGGTTCGAAGAGCAGTTCTTC.

This clonotype was counted a few times. One end of the junction does not line up with germline, which may come from a read error. The chain joins TRBV7-9 to TRBJ1-4, with D uncertain. Germline values: CDR1 SEHNR, CDR2 FQNEAQ (reference sequence). This CDR3 has 12 residues. The CDR3: CATSIEAGVILF. In nucleotides, the CDR3 is TGTGCCACCTCAATCGAGGCAGGAGTAATTCTTTTT.

This clonotype was counted many times. The V call is TRBV3-1, the J call TRBJ2-7; 10 positions match TRBD1. The V and J ends lost 6 bases and 6 bases, in that order; junction bases with no gene match: 2. This CDR3 has 12 residues. Germline values: CDR1 LGHDT, CDR2 YNNKEL (reference sequence). The chain's CDR3 is CASRRTGGEQYF. Written as DNA, the CDR3 is TGTGCCAGCAGGCGGACAGGGGGCGAGCAGTACTTC.

The chain employs TRBV5-4 and TRBJ2-3; TRBD2 might be the D (6 bases). CDR3 length: 14 amino acids. Trimming removed 4 bases from V and 4 bases from J, with 13 bases in between. The germline V gene encodes CDR1 SGHNT and CDR2 YYREEE (reference sequence). The CDR3 reads CASSPWEAADTQYF. For the CDR3, the DNA is TGTGCCAGCAGCCCCTGGGAGGCGGCAGATACGCAGTATTTT.

This clonotype came up a few times. The V and J genes are TRBV6-2 or TRBV6-3 and TRBJ1-1; tentatively, D is TRBD1 (6 bases). Trimming removed 7 bases from V and 0 bases from J, with 18 bases in between. Germline V gene lookup returns CDR1 MNHEY and CDR2 SVGEGT. CDR3 size: 16 residues. CDR3 in amino acids: CASTRTRTALNTEAFF. CDR3 DNA sequence: TGTGCCAGCACCAGAACTAGGACAGCATTGAACACTGAAGCTTTCTTT.

This clonotype was observed at least ten times. The V call is TRBV20-1, the J call TRBJ2-7; 7 bases are shared with TRBD1. In germline, CDR1 is DFQATT, CDR2 SNEGSKA (reference sequence). V was clipped by 3 bases and J by 5 bases; unmatched bases: 7. This CDR3 contains 13 residues. CDR3 sequence: CSARTGLGDEQYF. CDR3 bases: TGCAGTGCTAGGACAGGGTTAGGTGACGAGCAGTACTTC.

This clonotype was counted only a few times. The chain carries TRBV7-3 and TRBJ2-3; D might be TRBD2 (7 bases). Germline CDR1 SGHTA, CDR2 FQGTGA. The CDR3 length is 15 residues. V was shortened by 6 bases and J by 2 bases, with 15 bases between the two germline ends. The CDR3 here is CASSGGGGHTDTQYF. DNA for the CDR3: TGTGCCAGCAGTGGTGGCGGGGGCCACACAGATACGCAGTATTTT.

In its sample, this clonotype was seen many times. The chain uses TRBV11-2 and TRBJ2-5; no firm D call. Per the germline V gene, CDR1 is SGHAT and CDR2 is FQNNGV. This CDR3 has 17 amino acids. Trimming left V 6 bases short and J 2 bases short, with 22 bases between. The chain's CDR3 is CASRLKAWASPQETQYF. The CDR3 DNA reads TGTGCCAGCAGACTAAAAGCATGGGCGTCTCCGCAAGAGACCCAGTACTTC.

This clonotype has just a few counts. V gene TRBV7-6 combines with J gene TRBJ2-3; 13 nucleotides line up with TRBD2. The V gene's germline CDR1 is SGHVS and CDR2 FNYEAQ. The CDR3 spans 16 residues. V dropped 4 bases and J dropped 4; count of bases not matched to a gene: 5. CDR3 nucleotide sequence: TGTGCCAGCAGCTCCGGACTAGCGGGGGCCGCAGATACGCAGTATTTT. It specifies CASSSGLAGAADTQYF.

The V and J genes are TRBV6-1 and TRBJ2-5, with D unresolved. Deletions cut 1 base from V and 4 bases from J, with 4 bases between. This CDR3 has 12 amino acids. CDR1 is MNHNS and CDR2 is SASEGT in the germline V gene. CDR3 loop: CASSEVGETQYF. In DNA form, the CDR3 reads TGTGCCAGCAGTGAAGTGGGAGAGACCCAGTACTTC.

Of note for this clonotype: An end of the junction differs from the germline gene, which may be a read error. The rearrangement links TRBV6-1 to TRBJ2-7; D could derive from TRBD1 or TRBD2 (5 bases each). Germline V gene data show CDR1 as MNHNS and CDR2 as SASEGT. This CDR3 has 13 residues. CDR3 sequence (DNA): TGTTCCAGCAGTGAGGGACCGAGCTACGAGCAGTACTTC. It translates to CSSSEGPSYEQYF.

The chain employs TRBV9 and TRBJ1-2; D not certain. There are 13 residues in the CDR3. Deletions cut 4 bases from V and 4 bases from J, with 11 bases between. CDR1 and CDR2 (germline): SGDLS, YYNGEE. This CDR3 is CASSMAVAYGYTF. CDR3 DNA: TGTGCCAGCAGCATGGCAGTAGCCTATGGCTACACCTTC.

This clonotype has only a few counts. V usage is TRBV28 and J usage is TRBJ1-6; 8 bases map to TRBD1. V was pared by 1 base and J by 10 bases, with 6 bases of the junction left unmatched. This CDR3 contains 15 residues. From germline, CDR1 is MDHEN and CDR2 SYDVKM. The CDR3 region is CASSLSRGQRSPLHF. The CDR3 DNA is TGTGCCAGCAGTTTATCCAGGGGGCAGAGGTCACCCCTCCACTTT.

This clonotype has ten or more counts. The chain has TRBV6-5 and TRBJ1-6; possibly TRBD1 for D (6 bases). The CDR3 consists of 17 residues. Germline values: CDR1 MNHEY, CDR2 SVGAGI. Trimming cost V 4 bases and J 0 bases, with 13 bases left between them. CDR3 nucleotides: TGTGCCAGCAGTTCCTTTGGGGGCAGCTCCTATAATTCACCCCTCCACTTT. It translates to CASSSFGGSSYNSPLHF.

Only a few counts were recorded for this clonotype. Sequence at one end of the junction differs from germline and may be a read error. The rearrangement joins TRBV24-1 to TRBJ1-5, with D perhaps matching TRBD1 (5 bases). CDR3 length: 14 residues. CDR1 is KGHDR, CDR2 SFDVKD, per germline. DNA of the CDR3: TGTGCCACAAGTGTGGGGGGAGAGAATCAGCCCCAGCATTTT. This gives the protein CATSVGGENQPQHF.

This clonotype was picked up many times. The chain employs TRBV5-1 and TRBJ1-6; D gene unclear. Trimming removed 2 bases from V and 10 bases from J, with 13 bases in between. CDR1 SGHRS and CDR2 YFSETQ come from the germline V gene. CDR3 size: 14 residues. CDR3 loop: CASSFSSAESPLHF. DNA for the CDR3: TGCGCCAGCAGCTTTTCGTCGGCGGAGTCACCCCTCCACTTT. Using reference TRBV5-1 and TRBJ1-6 for the parts outside the CDR3, the full variable domain is KAGVTQTPRYLIKTRGQQVTLSCSPISGHRSVSWYQQTPGQGLQFLFEYFSETQRNKGNFPGRFSGRQFSNSRSEMNVSTLELGDSALYLCASSFSSAESPLHFGNGTRLTVT.

This clonotype was observed at least ten times. V gene TRBV20-1 combines with J gene TRBJ2-3, with 7 bases fitting TRBD2. Germline CDR1 reads DFQATT; CDR2 reads SNEGSKA (reference sequence). The CDR3 covers 15 residues. The CDR3 loop reads CSDRQGGGSTDTQYF. The CDR3 region has the DNA TGCAGCGACCGACAAGGCGGGGGTAGCACAGATACGCAGTATTTT.

This chain uses TRBV24-1 with TRBJ1-1; D remains ambiguous. The germline CDR1 and CDR2 sequences are KGHDR and SFDVKD. Trimming took off 3 bases at V and 8 bases at J, with 12 bases between the two ends. This CDR3 contains 13 residues. The CDR3 spells CATSDVNSDEAFF. The CDR3 bases are TGTGCCACCAGTGATGTGAACAGCGACGAAGCTTTCTTT.

This clonotype was seen a few times. This chain connects TRBV7-9 to TRBJ1-1; no reliable D call. The CDR3 is 15 residues long. CDR1 SEHNR and CDR2 FQNEAQ come from the germline V gene (reference sequence). V lost 2 bases and J 2 bases, leaving 12 bases between the germline ends. CDR3 protein: CASSLMVSGNTEAFF. The CDR3 DNA follows: TGTGCCAGCAGCTTAATGGTAAGCGGAAACACTGAAGCTTTCTTT.

The chain uses TRBV11-2 and TRBJ2-5; TRBD2 is a possible D gene (7 bases). The V end lost 3 bases, the J end lost 9 bases, and 20 bases lay between the germline ends. The CDR3 has 15 amino acids. In germline, CDR1 is SGHAT, CDR2 FQNNGV. This CDR3 reads CASSFNLAGALAQYF. In DNA, the CDR3 is TGTGCCAGCAGCTTCAACTTGGCGGGGGCGTTGGCCCAGTACTTC.

The sample holds many counts of this clonotype. The chain couples TRBV7-2 to TRBJ2-7; a possible D gene is TRBD1 (6 bases). Germline V gene sequence: CDR1 SGHTA, CDR2 FQGNSA. V was cut by 6 bases and J by 4 bases, with 13 bases left in between. The CDR3 totals 13 residues. This chain's CDR3 is CASSQARGYEQYV. The DNA of the CDR3 is TGTGCCAGCAGTCAAGCCAGGGGTTACGAGCAGTACGTC.